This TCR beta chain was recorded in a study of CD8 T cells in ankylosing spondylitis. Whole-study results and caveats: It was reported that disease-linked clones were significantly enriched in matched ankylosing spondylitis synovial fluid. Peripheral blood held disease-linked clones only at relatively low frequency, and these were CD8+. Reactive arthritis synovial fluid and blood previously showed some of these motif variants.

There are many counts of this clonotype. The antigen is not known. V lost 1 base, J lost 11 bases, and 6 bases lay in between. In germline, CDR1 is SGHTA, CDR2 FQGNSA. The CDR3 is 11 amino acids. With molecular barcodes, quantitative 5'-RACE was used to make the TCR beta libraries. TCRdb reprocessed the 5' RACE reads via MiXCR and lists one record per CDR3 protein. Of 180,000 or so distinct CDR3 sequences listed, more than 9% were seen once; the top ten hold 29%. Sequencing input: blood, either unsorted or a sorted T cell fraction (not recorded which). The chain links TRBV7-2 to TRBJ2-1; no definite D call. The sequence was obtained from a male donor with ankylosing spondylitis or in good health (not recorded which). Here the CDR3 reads CASSLVSQQFF. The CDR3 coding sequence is TGTGCCAGCAGCTTAGTCAGCCAGCAGTTCTTC.